The T cell receptor beta chain under discussion was sequenced for a study of shared clonotypes between healthy human individuals. Splitting the CD4+ cells yielded a CD45RA+ naive subset and a CD45RA-negative memory subset. Germline assignment: CDR1 LNHDA and CDR2 SQIVND (reference sequence). This CDR3 is 14 amino acids long. V was shortened by 3 bases and J by 4 bases, with 12 bases between the two germline ends. Measured with immunoSEQ multiplex PCR; TCRdb has only the in-frame clones, and not every one. Of some 2.4 million clones listed, more than 85% are singletons. Sequencing was done on a sample of naive CD4+ T cells from PBMCs. Subset described: CD45RA+ positively selected. The J gene is TRBJ1-2, the V gene TRBV19, with a possible D match to TRBD1 (5 bases). The source of this sequence is a man between 18 and 35 years old in good health. Some clones in this sample may be carry-over from other donors' samples. For the CDR3, the DNA is TGTGCCAGTAGTATGATGGGGACGCGCTATGGCTACACCTTC. Protein sequence: CASSMMGTRYGYTF.